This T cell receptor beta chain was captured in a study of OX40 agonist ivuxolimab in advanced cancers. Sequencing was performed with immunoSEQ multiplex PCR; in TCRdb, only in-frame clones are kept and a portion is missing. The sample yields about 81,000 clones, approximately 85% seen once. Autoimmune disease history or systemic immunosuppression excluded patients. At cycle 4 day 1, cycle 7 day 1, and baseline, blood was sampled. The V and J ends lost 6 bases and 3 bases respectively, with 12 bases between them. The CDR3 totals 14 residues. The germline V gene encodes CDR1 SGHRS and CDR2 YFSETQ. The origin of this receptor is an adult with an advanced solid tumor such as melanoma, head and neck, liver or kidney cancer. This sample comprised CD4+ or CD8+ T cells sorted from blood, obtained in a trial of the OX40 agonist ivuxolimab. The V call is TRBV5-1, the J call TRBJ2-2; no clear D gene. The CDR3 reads CASTVRTYTGELFF. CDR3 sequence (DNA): TGCGCCAGCACTGTCAGGACCTACACCGGGGAGCTGTTTTTT. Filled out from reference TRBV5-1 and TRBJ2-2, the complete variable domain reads KAGVTQTPRYLIKTRGQQVTLSCSPISGHRSVSWYQQTPGQGLQFLFEYFSETQRNKGNFPGRFSGRQFSNSRSEMNVSTLELGDSALYLCASTVRTYTGELFFGEGSRLTVL.